The sequence of this T cell receptor beta chain was determined in a study of cytomegalovirus exposure and HLA in healthy donors. Study conclusions and caveats: In an earlier analysis, productive rearrangement rates for most beta V segments clustered near 87% or 30%. The study reported that TCR beta sequences accurately predicted HLA-A and HLA-B alleles in most subjects.

60 Vbeta and 13 Jbeta primers were used in PCR. TCRdb's copy holds only in-frame clones and misses some; the assay was immunoSEQ multiplex PCR. The profile shows roughly 93,000 clones, 74% of them singletons. With 4 bases clipped from V and 3 bases from J, the junction kept 16 bases outside the gene matches. CDR1 is MDHEN, CDR2 SYDVKM, per germline. CDR3 length: 18 residues. Remarks on this clone: Its antigen is unidentified.

The receptor comes from a male donor in good health and CMV-seronegative. This chain joins TRBV28 and TRBJ2-3; 7 bases match TRBD2. The sequenced sample consisted of PBMCs. The CDR3 sequence: CASSSRWEGTSITDTQYF. CDR3 nucleotides: TGTGCCAGCAGTTCCCGTTGGGAGGGAACCTCAATAACAGATACGCAGTATTTT.